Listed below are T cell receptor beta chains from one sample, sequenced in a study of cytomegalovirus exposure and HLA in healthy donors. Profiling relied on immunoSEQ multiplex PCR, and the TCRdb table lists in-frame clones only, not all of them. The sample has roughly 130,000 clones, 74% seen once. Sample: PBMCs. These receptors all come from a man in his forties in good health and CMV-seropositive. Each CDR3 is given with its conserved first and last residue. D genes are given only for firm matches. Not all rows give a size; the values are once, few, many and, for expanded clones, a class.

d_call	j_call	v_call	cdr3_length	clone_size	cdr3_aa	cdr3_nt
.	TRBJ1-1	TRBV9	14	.	CASSAGQPQIEAFF	TGTGCCAGCAGCGCGGGACAACCTCAAATTGAAGCTTTCTTT
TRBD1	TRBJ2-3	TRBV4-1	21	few	CASSHETRDRTTTNYTDTQYF	TGCGCCAGCAGCCATGAAACCCGGGACAGGACAACTACTAACTACACAGATACGCAGTATTTT
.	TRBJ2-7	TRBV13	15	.	CASSPPGQVTREQYF	TGTGCCAGCAGCCCTCCGGGCCAGGTGACTAGGGAGCAGTACTTC
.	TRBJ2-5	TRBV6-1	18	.	CASSESNRFRAIQETQYF	TGTGCCAGCAGTGAATCCAATCGCTTTAGAGCTATTCAAGAGACCCAGTACTTC
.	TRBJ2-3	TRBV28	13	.	CASSPYRADTQYF	TGTGCCAGCAGTCCATACAGGGCAGATACGCAGTATTTT
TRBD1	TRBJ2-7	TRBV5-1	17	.	CASSLTGQGYYSYEQYF	TGCGCCAGCAGCTTGACTGGACAGGGGTATTACTCCTACGAGCAGTACTTC
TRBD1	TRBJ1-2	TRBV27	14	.	CASSLGQGIFGYTF	TGTGCCAGCAGTCTGGGACAGGGGATCTTTGGCTACACCTTC
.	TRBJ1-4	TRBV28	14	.	CASSITGFNEKLFF	TGTGCCAGCAGTATTACAGGTTTCAACGAAAAACTGTTTTTT
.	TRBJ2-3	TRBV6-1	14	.	CASSRERSTDTQYF	TGTGCCAGCAGTCGGGAACGTAGCACAGATACGCAGTATTTT
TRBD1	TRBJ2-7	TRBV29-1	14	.	CSVGRGTGGYEQYF	TGCAGCGTTGGGCGGGGGACAGGGGGTTACGAGCAGTACTTC
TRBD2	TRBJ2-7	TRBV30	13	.	CAWSGLAAYEQYF	TGTGCCTGGAGTGGGCTAGCGGCCTACGAGCAGTACTTC
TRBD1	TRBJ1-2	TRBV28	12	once	CASRDRVRGYTF	TGTGCCAGCAGGGACAGGGTTAGAGGCTACACCTTC
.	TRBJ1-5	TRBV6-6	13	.	CASSYSEERPQHF	TGTGCCAGCAGTTACTCCGAGGAACGGCCCCAGCATTTT
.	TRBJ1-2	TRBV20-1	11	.	CSASTAEGYTF	TGCAGTGCTAGCACAGCGGAGGGCTACACCTTC
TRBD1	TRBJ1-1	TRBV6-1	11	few	CASEGARWAFF	TGTGCCAGCGAGGGGGCCCGGTGGGCTTTCTTT
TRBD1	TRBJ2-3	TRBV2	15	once	CASVRGTGSTDTQYF	TGTGCCAGCGTGAGGGGGACAGGATCAACAGATACGCAGTATTTT
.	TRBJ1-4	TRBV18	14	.	CASSPPSGKEKLFF	TGTGCCAGCTCACCACCTTCAGGGAAAGAAAAACTGTTTTTT
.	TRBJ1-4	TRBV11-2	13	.	CASSFRWNEKLFF	TGTGCCAGCAGCTTTCGGTGGAATGAAAAACTGTTTTTT
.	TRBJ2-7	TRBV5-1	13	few	CASSSAERYEQYF	TGCGCCAGCAGCTCGGCTGAGAGGTACGAGCAGTACTTC
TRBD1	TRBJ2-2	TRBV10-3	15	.	CATQGTGSGTGELFF	TGTGCCACCCAAGGGACAGGGAGCGGGACCGGGGAGCTGTTTTTT
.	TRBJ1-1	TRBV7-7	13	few	CASSLNSRSRAFF	TGTGCCAGCAGCTTAAATTCCCGGAGTCGAGCTTTCTTT
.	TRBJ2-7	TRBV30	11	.	CAWRPNYEQYF	TGTGCCTGGAGGCCTAACTACGAGCAGTACTTC
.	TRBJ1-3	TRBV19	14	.	CASMQGSSGNTIYF	TGTGCCAGTATGCAGGGGAGCTCTGGAAACACCATATATTTT
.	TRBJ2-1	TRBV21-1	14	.	CASSSRTPRNEQFF	TGTGCCAGCAGCAGCCGGACACCCAGGAATGAGCAGTTCTTC
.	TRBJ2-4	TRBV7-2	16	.	CASSLEAGLAKNIQYF	TGTGCCAGCAGCTTAGAGGCGGGATTAGCCAAAAACATTCAGTACTTC
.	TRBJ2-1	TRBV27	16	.	CASSLVGGSSYNEQFF	TGTGCCAGCAGTTTGGTTGGGGGCAGCTCCTACAATGAGCAGTTCTTC
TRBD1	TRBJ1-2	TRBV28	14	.	CASSLPGTVYGYTF	TGTGCCAGCAGTTTACCGGGGACAGTCTATGGCTACACCTTC
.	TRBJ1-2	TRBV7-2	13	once	CASSLRQVYGYTF	TGTGCCAGCAGCTTAAGGCAGGTCTATGGCTACACCTTC
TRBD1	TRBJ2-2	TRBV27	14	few	CASRDRVSTGELFF	TGTGCCAGCAGAGACAGGGTTTCCACCGGGGAGCTGTTTTTT
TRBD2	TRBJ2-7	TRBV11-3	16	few	CASSLGTSGFAYEQYF	TGTGCCAGCAGCTTAGGGACTAGCGGGTTCGCCTACGAGCAGTACTTC
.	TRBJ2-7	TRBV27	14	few	CASSQGQSSYEQYF	TGTGCCAGCAGTCAAGGACAGAGCTCCTACGAGCAGTACTTC
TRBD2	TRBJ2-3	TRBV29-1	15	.	CSVGLAGGHADTQYF	TGCAGCGTTGGGCTAGCGGGAGGGCATGCAGATACGCAGTATTTT
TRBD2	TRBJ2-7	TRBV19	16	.	CASSSLELAGSYEQYF	TGTGCCAGTAGTTCCTTGGAACTAGCGGGCTCCTACGAGCAGTACTTC
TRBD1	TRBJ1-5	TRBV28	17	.	CASSFGQTGFSNQPQHF	TGTGCCAGCAGTTTTGGCCAGACAGGGTTCTCCAATCAGCCCCAGCATTTT
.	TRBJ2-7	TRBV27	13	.	CASSPLGGYEQYF	TGTGCCAGCAGTCCCTTGGGGGGCTACGAGCAGTACTTC
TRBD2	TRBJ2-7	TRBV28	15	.	CASSPVLAGSEEQYF	TGTGCCAGCTCTCCGGTACTAGCGGGATCTGAAGAGCAGTACTTC
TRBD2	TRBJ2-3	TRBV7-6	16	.	CASSLGTSGSTDTQYF	TGTGCCAGCAGCTTAGGGACTAGCGGAAGCACAGATACGCAGTATTTT
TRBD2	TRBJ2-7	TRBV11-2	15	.	CASSLASGVSYEQYF	TGTGCCAGCAGCTTAGCTAGCGGGGTTTCCTACGAGCAGTACTTC
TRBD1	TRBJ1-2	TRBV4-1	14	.	CASSLTGAGSGYTF	TGCGCCAGCAGCCTCACAGGGGCCGGTTCTGGCTACACCTTC
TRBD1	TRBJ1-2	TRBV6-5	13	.	CASSLGTGYGYTF	TGTGCCAGCAGCCTCGGGACAGGCTATGGCTACACCTTC
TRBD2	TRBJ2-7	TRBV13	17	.	CASSFFVPSGRAYEQYF	TGTGCCAGCAGCTTTTTCGTCCCAAGCGGGAGGGCCTACGAGCAGTACTTC
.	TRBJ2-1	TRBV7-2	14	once	CASSLGRQDVEQFF	TGTGCCAGCAGCTTAGGCAGACAGGACGTTGAGCAGTTCTTC
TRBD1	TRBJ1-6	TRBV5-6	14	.	CASSTGQARSPLHF	TGTGCCAGCAGCACGGGACAGGCGCGTTCACCCCTCCACTTT
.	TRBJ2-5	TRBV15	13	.	CATRQDPQETQYF	TGTGCCACCAGACAGGACCCCCAAGAGACCCAGTACTTC
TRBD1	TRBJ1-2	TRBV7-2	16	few	CASSLAPGGLNYGYTF	TGTGCCAGCAGCTTAGCCCCAGGGGGCCTAAACTATGGCTACACCTTC
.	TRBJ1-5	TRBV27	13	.	CASRGGTNQPQHF	TGTGCCAGCAGGGGGGGGACCAATCAGCCCCAGCATTTT
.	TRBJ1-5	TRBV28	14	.	CASSLLQQNQPQHF	TGTGCCAGCAGTTTATTACAGCAAAATCAGCCCCAGCATTTT
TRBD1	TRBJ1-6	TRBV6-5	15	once	CASSFLQGRPLPLHF	TGTGCCAGCAGTTTCCTACAGGGGAGGCCCCTCCCCCTCCACTTT
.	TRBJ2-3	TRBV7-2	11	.	CASSRTDTQYF	TGTGCCAGCAGCCGGACAGATACGCAGTATTTT
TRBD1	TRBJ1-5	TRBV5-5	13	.	CASSGTGDQPQHF	TGTGCCAGCAGCGGGACAGGGGATCAGCCCCAGCATTTT
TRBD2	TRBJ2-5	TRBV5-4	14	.	CASSLWTREKTQYF	TGTGCCAGCAGCCTTTGGACTAGGGAGAAGACCCAGTACTTC
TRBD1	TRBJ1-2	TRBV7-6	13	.	CASSLGQPYGYTF	TGTGCCAGCAGCCTGGGACAGCCCTATGGCTACACCTTC
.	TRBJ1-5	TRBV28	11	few	CASSLNEAQHF	TGTGCCAGCAGTTTAAACGAGGCCCAGCATTTT
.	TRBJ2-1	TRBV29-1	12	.	CSGAQVVNEQFF	TGCAGCGGTGCACAGGTGGTCAATGAGCAGTTCTTC
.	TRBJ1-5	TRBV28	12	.	CASSQGYQPQHF	TGTGCCAGCAGTCAGGGATATCAGCCCCAGCATTTT